Presented here are 23 T cell receptor beta chains from one specimen sequenced in a study of blood T cell repertoires in COVID-19. Clones were read by immunoSEQ multiplex PCR, and TCRdb kept only the in-frame ones, dropping some. The sample records 360,000 or so clones, approximately 89% being singletons. Specimen: PBMCs or T cells enriched from blood (not recorded which). These receptor sequences come from a woman aged 25 to 39 who had recovered from COVID-19.

This sequence joins TRBV9 and TRBJ1-4, with D possibly matching TRBD1 (6 bases). From germline, CDR1 is SGDLS and CDR2 YYNGEE. The CDR3 length is 13 residues. V was trimmed by 2 bases and J by 7 bases, leaving 9 bases between them. CDR3 bases: TGTGCCAGCAGCGTCGAGGACAGTGAAAAACTGTTTTTT. It is translated as CASSVEDSEKLFF. Combining the CDR3 with reference TRBV9 and TRBJ1-4 gives the whole variable domain DSGVTQTPKHLITATGQRVTLRCSPRSGDLSVYWYQQSLDQGLQFLIQYYNGEERAKGNILERFSAQQFPDLHSELNLSSLELGDSALYFCASSVEDSEKLFFGSGTQLSVL.

The J gene is TRBJ1-6, the V gene TRBV2; TRBD1 aligns across 9 bases. This CDR3 region has 15 residues. V was pared by 2 bases and J by 6 bases, with 2 bases of the junction left unmatched. Germline CDR1 and CDR2: SNHLY and FYNNEI. CDR3 sequence reads: CASSEWGQGNSPLHF. CDR3 sequence (DNA): TGTGCCAGCAGTGAATGGGGACAGGGTAATTCACCCCTCCACTTT.

The chain joins TRBV30 to TRBJ2-7, with no clear D. The CDR3 has 11 residues. CDR1 GTSNPN and CDR2 SVGIG come from the germline V gene (reference sequence). Trimming took 5 bases from V and 5 from J, leaving 10 bases between them. The CDR3 protein is CAWGNGDEQYF. CDR3 in DNA: TGTGCCTGGGGAAACGGAGACGAGCAGTACTTC.

This clone was observed a few times. The chain has TRBV4-1 and TRBJ1-1, with TRBD1 as a possible D gene (6 bases). Germline values: CDR1 MGHRA, CDR2 YSYEKL. V was trimmed by 3 bases and J by 6 bases, leaving 14 bases between them. The CDR3 is 14 amino acids. The CDR3 is CASSHSQGFSEAFF. In DNA form, the CDR3 reads TGCGCCAGCAGCCATTCACAGGGATTCTCTGAAGCTTTCTTT.

The J gene is TRBJ1-5, the V gene TRBV2; D remains unclear. The V end was cut by 6 bases, the J end by 4 bases, with 16 bases between. This CDR3 has 15 residues. Per germline, CDR1 SNHLY and CDR2 FYNNEI. The CDR3 spells CASSRLKGKNQPQHF. The CDR3 bases are TGTGCCAGCAGCCGACTTAAAGGAAAGAATCAGCCCCAGCATTTT. The full variable domain, with the rest looked up from reference TRBV2 and TRBJ1-5, is EPEVTQTPSHQVTQMGQEVILRCVPISNHLYFYWYRQILGQKVEFLVSFYNNEISEKSEIFDDQFSVERPDGSNFTLKIRSTKLEDSAMYFCASSRLKGKNQPQHFGDGTRLSIL.

CDR3 residues: CASSLADFPYGYTF. DNA of the CDR3: TGTGCCAGCAGTTTAGCGGACTTCCCTTATGGCTACACCTTC. The gene calls are TRBV28 and TRBJ1-2; D is unresolved. Germline V gene sequence: CDR1 MDHEN, CDR2 SYDVKM. The V and J ends lost 2 bases and 5 bases respectively, with 12 bases between them. The CDR3 is 14 residues long.

This sequence joins TRBV28 and TRBJ2-7; a possible D gene is TRBD1 (6 bases). With 6 bases removed from V and 3 bases from J, the gap between germline ends came to 18 bases. The V gene's germline CDR1 is MDHEN and CDR2 SYDVKM. The CDR3 consists of 15 residues. The CDR3 bases are TGTGCCAGCAGACCGCGAGGGGGTCACTACTACGAGCAGTACTTC. Protein sequence: CASRPRGGHYYEQYF.

The chain employs TRBV7-9 and TRBJ1-2, with TRBD1 identical over 8 bases. V dropped 1 base and J dropped 4; count of bases not matched to a gene: 2. Germline V gives CDR1 SEHNR, CDR2 FQNEAQ (reference sequence). The CDR3 extends over 14 amino acids. In DNA form, the CDR3 reads TGTGCCAGCAGCTTAGAGGGACAGGCCTATGGCTACACCTTC. This encodes CASSLEGQAYGYTF.

The chain combines TRBV29-1 with TRBJ1-1; D is unclear. The CDR3 has 13 residues. The V end lost 6 bases, the J end lost 5 bases, and 16 bases lay between the germline ends. CDR1 is SQVTM, CDR2 ANQGSEA, per germline. The CDR3 nucleotides read TGCAGCGTCGTAGACACCGGGAGGACTGAAGCTTTCTTT. Translated, it gives CSVVDTGRTEAFF.

This chain links TRBV2 with TRBJ2-3; 13 bases map to TRBD2. V shed 8 bases, J shed 5 bases, and the junction held 19 bases outside the gene matches. Germline assignment: CDR1 SNHLY and CDR2 FYNNEI. This CDR3 has 19 residues. The CDR3 reads CASWGIRLAGGPGKDTQYF. The CDR3 nucleotides are TGTGCCAGCTGGGGGATTCGACTAGCGGGAGGCCCGGGGAAAGATACGCAGTATTTT. The full variable domain, its missing parts supplied by reference TRBV2 and TRBJ2-3, is EPEVTQTPSHQVTQMGQEVILRCVPISNHLYFYWYRQILGQKVEFLVSFYNNEISEKSEIFDDQFSVERPDGSNFTLKIRSTKLEDSAMYFCASWGIRLAGGPGKDTQYFGPGTRLTVL.

The gene calls are TRBV7-2 and TRBJ2-2; TRBD1 aligns across 8 bases. The CDR3 runs 15 residues. Germline trimming cut 5 bases from V and 4 bases from J; bases unmatched to any gene: 6. From germline, CDR1 is SGHTA and CDR2 FQGNSA. The CDR3 nucleotides are TGTGCCAGCAGCCTGGACAGGGTTGGCACCGGGGAGCTGTTTTTT. Its protein product is CASSLDRVGTGELFF.

The chain links TRBV7-6 to TRBJ2-2; a possible D gene is TRBD1 (6 bases). V gave up 4 bases and J gave up 7 bases, with 25 bases separating them. The CDR3 runs 18 residues. Germline V gives CDR1 SGHVS, CDR2 FNYEAQ. CDR3 sequence reads: CASSWAEQRQVTGGELFF. DNA of the CDR3: TGTGCCAGCAGCTGGGCCGAACAAAGACAGGTTACAGGCGGGGAGCTGTTTTTT.

The rearrangement joins TRBV7-8 to TRBJ1-2; TRBD1 matches 10 bases. Losses at the gene ends were 1 base for V and 6 bases for J; bases not matched to a gene: 8. This CDR3 is built from 16 residues. Germline V gene sequence: CDR1 SGHVS, CDR2 FQNEAQ. CDR3 DNA sequence: TGTGCCAGCAGCTTAGTCCGGGACAGGGGTAGGGATGGCTACACCTTC. This encodes CASSLVRDRGRDGYTF. Variable domain in full (rest from reference TRBV7-8 and TRBJ1-2): GAGVSQSPRYKVAKRGQDVALRCDPISGHVSLFWYQQALGQGPEFLTYFQNEAQLDKSGLPSDRFFAERPEGSVSTLKIQRTQQEDSAVYLCASSLVRDRGRDGYTFGSGTRLTVV.

The chain recombines TRBV9 with TRBJ1-6; maybe TRBD1 (5 bases). Germline values: CDR1 SGDLS, CDR2 YYNGEE. V lost 7 bases, J lost 5 bases, and 13 bases lay in between. This CDR3 comprises 14 residues. The CDR3 DNA follows: TGTGCCAGCTCTGACGGGGGGGATAATTCACCCCTCCACTTT. Its protein is CASSDGGDNSPLHF.

This clone was counted once. The chain has TRBV28 and TRBJ2-1; TRBD2 aligns across 7 bases. With V trimmed by 10 bases and J by 8 bases, 14 bases remained unmatched. The CDR3 extends over 14 amino acids. CDR1 is MDHEN and CDR2 is SYDVKM in the germline V gene. The CDR3 nucleotides read TGTGCCATAAGAGGGGCGGGAGTTGTTTATGAGCAGTTCTTC. The encoded protein is CAIRGAGVVYEQFF.

V and J are TRBV7-2 and TRBJ1-1, with D possibly matching TRBD1 (5 bases). V shed 5 bases and J shed 7 bases, with 17 bases lying between them. From germline, CDR1 is SGHTA and CDR2 FQGNSA. The CDR3 consists of 14 residues. CDR3 nucleotide sequence: TGTGCCAGCAGCCCCCGGGGGGGTAGGGGTGAAGCTTTCTTT. It yields the protein CASSPRGGRGEAFF.

The V call is TRBV5-1, the J call TRBJ2-4; perhaps TRBD1 as D (6 bases). Germline CDR1 and CDR2: SGHRS and YFSETQ. V shed 2 bases and J shed 6 bases, with 24 bases lying between them. The CDR3 extends over 18 amino acids. This chain's CDR3 is CASSFGERGGFSRNIQYF. DNA of the CDR3: TGCGCCAGCAGCTTTGGGGAGCGAGGGGGATTCTCGAGAAACATTCAGTACTTC.

V gene TRBV6-5 combines with J gene TRBJ2-3; D is perhaps TRBD1 (5 bases). V was shortened by 7 bases and J by 3 bases, with 14 bases between the two germline ends. Germline CDR1 MNHEY, CDR2 SVGAGI. The CDR3 runs to 14 residues. The CDR3 spells CASTRQSATDTQYF. CDR3 in DNA: TGTGCCAGCACTCGACAGTCCGCGACAGATACGCAGTATTTT.

In DNA, the CDR3 is TGTGCCAGCACCCTAACTAGCGGGAGCAATGAGCAGTTCTTC. It is translated as CASTLTSGSNEQFF. V and J are TRBV27 and TRBJ2-1, with 11 bases aligning to TRBD2. Per germline, CDR1 MNHEY and CDR2 SMNVEV (reference sequence). The CDR3 is 14 amino acids. Trimming took 7 bases from V and 6 from J; bases not matched to a gene: 5.

This chain joins TRBV29-1 and TRBJ1-2, with D perhaps matching TRBD1 (5 bases). The germline V gene has CDR1 SQVTM and CDR2 ANQGSEA. V dropped 5 bases and J dropped 2 bases, with 15 bases sitting between them. This CDR3 has 14 amino acids. CDR3 nucleotides: TGCAGCGTTCAAACAGGAGGGGAAAACTATGGCTACACCTTC. Translating gives CSVQTGGENYGYTF.

In this sample, this clone turned up a few times. The chain is built from TRBV25-1 and TRBJ1-2, with 7 nucleotides matching TRBD1. Germline V gene lookup returns CDR1 MGHDK and CDR2 SYGVNS. V trimming: 2 bases; J trimming: 4 bases; junction bases outside the gene matches: 13. This CDR3 has 17 residues. The CDR3: CASSENGERGRGYGYTF. The CDR3 DNA reads TGTGCCAGCAGTGAAAATGGGGAGAGGGGGCGCGGCTATGGCTACACCTTC.

The chain joins TRBV12-5 to TRBJ2-6; 8 nucleotides agree with TRBD1. The V gene's germline CDR1 is LGHNT and CDR2 FRNRAP. CDR3 length: 17 amino acids. The trim removed 4 bases at V and 0 bases at J, leaving 5 bases unmatched. The CDR3 DNA sequence: TGTGCTAGTGGTTCGGGACAGGCGACCTCTGGGGCCAACGTCCTGACTTTC. This sequence encodes CASGSGQATSGANVLTF.

The chain has TRBV19 and TRBJ1-5, with a weak D call TRBD1 (6 bases). This CDR3 is 14 amino acids long. Germline values: CDR1 LNHDA, CDR2 SQIVND (reference sequence). The germline V and J ends were trimmed by 6 bases and 6 bases, with 15 bases remaining between them. Here the CDR3 DNA reads TGTGCCAGTAGGCATACAGGGTCGGGTCAGCCCCAGCATTTT. Encoded protein: CASRHTGSGQPQHF.